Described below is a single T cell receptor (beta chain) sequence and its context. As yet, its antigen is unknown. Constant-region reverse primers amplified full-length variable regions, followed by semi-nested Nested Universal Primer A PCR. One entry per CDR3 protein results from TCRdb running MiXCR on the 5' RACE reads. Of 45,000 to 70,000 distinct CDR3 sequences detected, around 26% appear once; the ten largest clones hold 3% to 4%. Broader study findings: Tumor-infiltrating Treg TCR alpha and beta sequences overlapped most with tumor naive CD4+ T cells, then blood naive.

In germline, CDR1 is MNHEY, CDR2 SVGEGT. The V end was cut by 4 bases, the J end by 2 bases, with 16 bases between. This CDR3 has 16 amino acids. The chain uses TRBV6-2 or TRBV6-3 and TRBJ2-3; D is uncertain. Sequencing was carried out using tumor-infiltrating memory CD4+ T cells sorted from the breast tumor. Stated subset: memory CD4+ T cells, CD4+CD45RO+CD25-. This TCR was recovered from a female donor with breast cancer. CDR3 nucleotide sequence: TGTGCCAGCAGTTCATTGCCCCTCACGGACACAGATACGCAGTATTTT. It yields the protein CASSSLPLTDTDTQYF.